The present T cell receptor (beta chain) was sequenced within a study of radiation and T cells in renal cell carcinoma. Whole-study findings and limits: Top tumor clonotypes rose in blood 2 weeks post-radiation, then contracted.

The method was immunoSEQ multiplex PCR; TCRdb's version includes in-frame clones alone and lacks a portion of them. The top ten clones hold 6% to 9% of a sample with approximately 100,000 clones, less than 90% of them seen once. Time point indicated: baseline pretreatment blood. Noted treatment: 15 Gy SBRT to primary tumor, nephrectomy 4 weeks later. Serial blood draws occurred at baseline and 2 and 4 weeks post-SBRT. The tumor was a clear cell renal cell carcinoma. The CDR3 spans 14 residues. Germline values: CDR1 MDHEN, CDR2 SYDVKM. Trimming took off 7 bases at V and 8 bases at J, with 18 bases between the two ends. Regarding this clone: Its target is not known.

The chain combines TRBV28 with TRBJ1-5, with D possibly matching TRBD1 (6 bases). This receptor was obtained from a man aged 50-59 years with renal cell carcinoma. The material was blood, obtained from a patient whose treatment included radiotherapy and nephrectomy. CDR3 in amino acids: CASNLGQSRKPQHF. For the CDR3, the DNA is TGTGCCAGCAACCTCGGACAGTCCAGAAAGCCCCAGCATTTT.